Following are 17 T cell receptor beta chains from one sample sequenced in a study of CD8 T cells in ankylosing spondylitis. Using its own MiXCR run on the 5' RACE reads, TCRdb lists one record per CDR3 protein. Among approximately 240,000 distinct CDR3 sequences listed, 20% to 30% were seen once. Sequencing input: blood, either unsorted or a sorted T cell fraction (not recorded which). The receptors were gathered from a male donor with ankylosing spondylitis or in good health (not recorded which).

This clonotype was counted many times. V is TRBV4-2 and J is TRBJ2-7; 9 nucleotides match TRBD1. CDR3 size: 15 residues. The ends lost 0 bases at V and 2 bases at J; junction bases unmatched: 2. Germline V lookup: CDR1 LGHNA, CDR2 YNFKEQ. The CDR3 protein is CASSQEGQGAYEQYF. The CDR3 region has the DNA TGTGCCAGCAGCCAAGAGGGACAGGGTGCCTACGAGCAGTACTTC.

This clonotype was recorded many times. J is TRBJ2-1 and V is TRBV9; D is uncertain. Germline values: CDR1 SGDLS, CDR2 YYNGEE. Between the trimmed V and J ends, which lost 4 bases and 6 bases, there was a span of 17 bases. The CDR3 has 15 residues. CDR3 DNA sequence: TGTGCCAGCAGCCTTGCGCCCATCTCAGGCAATGAGCAGTTCTTC. Its protein product is CASSLAPISGNEQFF.

The J gene is TRBJ2-2, the V gene TRBV6-1; D unclear. Germline V gives CDR1 MNHNS, CDR2 SASEGT. The V gene lost 6 bases and the J gene lost 2 bases, with 10 bases spanning the gap. CDR3 length equals 14 residues. The CDR3 spells CASRPGLNTGELFF. CDR3 DNA sequence: TGTGCCAGCAGACCTGGTCTAAACACCGGGGAGCTGTTTTTT.

The chain recombines TRBV5-1 with TRBJ2-4, with D perhaps assigned TRBD1 or TRBD2 (5 bases each). Between the trimmed V and J ends, which lost 4 bases and 14 bases, there was a span of 16 bases. Germline assignment: CDR1 SGHRS and CDR2 YFSETQ. The CDR3 covers 12 residues. CDR3 protein: CASSHSGQREYF. CDR3 DNA sequence: TGCGCCAGCAGCCATTCGGGGCAAAGGGAGTACTTC.

This clonotype was found a few times. The J gene is TRBJ1-4, the V gene TRBV20-1; 8 bases are shared with TRBD1. With V trimmed by 5 bases and J by 8 bases, 7 bases remained unmatched. This CDR3 contains 13 residues. The germline V gene has CDR1 DFQATT and CDR2 SNEGSKA (reference sequence). The CDR3 sequence: CSASDRGGEKLFF. Written as DNA, the CDR3 is TGCAGTGCTTCCGACAGGGGAGGGGAAAAACTGTTTTTT.

This clonotype was counted many times. The chain uses TRBV10-3 and TRBJ2-2; no clear D. The germline gives CDR1 ENHRY, CDR2 SYGVKD. This CDR3 is 11 amino acids long. V lost 9 bases and J 2 bases, leaving 4 bases between the germline ends. The CDR3 reads CAIQNTGELFF. The CDR3 DNA sequence: TGTGCCATACAAAACACCGGGGAGCTGTTTTTT.

This clonotype was observed at least ten times. The chain employs TRBV7-8 and TRBJ2-5; maybe TRBD1 (6 bases). Between the trimmed V and J ends, which lost 1 base and 4 bases, there was a span of 7 bases. CDR3 length: 13 amino acids. Germline CDR1 SGHVS, CDR2 FQNEAQ. In DNA, the CDR3 is TGTGCCAGCAGCTTAGAACAGGGAGAGACCCAGTACTTC. Translating it yields CASSLEQGETQYF. The full variable domain, in which reference TRBV7-8 and TRBJ2-5 provide the parts outside the CDR3, is GAGVSQSPRYKVAKRGQDVALRCDPISGHVSLFWYQQALGQGPEFLTYFQNEAQLDKSGLPSDRFFAERPEGSVSTLKIQRTQQEDSAVYLCASSLEQGETQYFGPGTRLLVL.

The V and J genes are TRBV20-1 and TRBJ2-1, with TRBD2 matching 14 bases. CDR1 and CDR2 (germline): DFQATT, SNEGSKA (reference sequence). V lost 6 bases to trimming and J lost 0 bases; unmatched junction nucleotides: 4. CDR3 length: 16 residues. CDR3 in amino acids: CSAGTSGGDSYNEQFF. The CDR3 coding sequence is TGCAGTGCCGGGACTAGCGGGGGTGACTCCTACAATGAGCAGTTCTTC.

This clonotype was observed many times. J is TRBJ2-7 and V is TRBV3-1; 10 nucleotides agree with TRBD1. Germline loops: CDR1 LGHDT, CDR2 YNNKEL (reference sequence). CDR3 length: 14 residues. Trimming cost V 5 bases and J 7 bases; bases outside gene matches: 8. The CDR3 sequence: CASSNRDRGSEQYF. The DNA for the CDR3 is TGTGCCAGCAGCAACCGGGACAGGGGCTCGGAGCAGTACTTC.

This clonotype appeared many times. CDR3 sequence (DNA): TGTGCCAGCAGCAAGAGCAGGGGGCTAGGCGAGCAGTACTTC. Amino acids: CASSKSRGLGEQYF. The rearrangement uses TRBV12-3 or TRBV12-4 and TRBJ2-7; TRBD1 matches at 8 bases. This CDR3 has 14 residues. V shed 6 bases and J 6 bases; nucleotides not matched to a gene: 10.

The CDR3 coding sequence is TGTGCCAGCAGCCTGAGAGCGGGGGTCACCTACAATGAGCAGTTCTTC. Protein sequence: CASSLRAGVTYNEQFF. V usage is TRBV7-3 and J usage is TRBJ2-1; 8 nucleotides agree with TRBD2. The V gene end was trimmed by 5 bases and the J gene end by 2 bases; junction bases not matched to a gene: 8. Germline loops: CDR1 SGHTA, CDR2 FQGTGA. This CDR3 comprises 16 residues. Full variable domain (outside the CDR3, taken from reference TRBV7-3 and TRBJ2-1): GAGVSQTPSNKVTEKGKYVELRCDPISGHTALYWYRQSLGQGPEFLIYFQGTGAADDSGLPNDRFFAVRPEGSVSTLKIQRTERGDSAVYLCASSLRAGVTYNEQFFGPGTRLTVL.

This clonotype occurred many times. J is TRBJ1-5 and V is TRBV20-1; 9 bases match TRBD1. Germline-derived CDR1 and CDR2 are DFQATT and SNEGSKA (reference sequence). The CDR3 is made up of 14 amino acids. Trimming took 5 bases from V and 9 from J; bases not matched to a gene: 11. CDR3 in DNA: TGCAGTGCTCCTCCCGGGACAGGGAATGGGCCCCAGCATTTT. It specifies CSAPPGTGNGPQHF.

A few counts support this clonotype. V and J are TRBV20-1 and TRBJ2-1; D is unclear. The CDR3 contains 13 residues. V was trimmed by 3 bases and J by 6 bases, leaving 12 bases between them. The germline V gene has CDR1 DFQATT and CDR2 SNEGSKA (reference sequence). CDR3 loop: CSASPTFSNEQFF. The CDR3 nucleotides read TGCAGTGCTAGCCCCACGTTTAGCAATGAGCAGTTCTTC.

The rearrangement joins TRBV20-1 to TRBJ2-7, with 11 nucleotides matching TRBD2. V lost 1 base, J lost 4 bases, and 3 bases stayed unmatched. Germline V gene lookup returns CDR1 DFQATT and CDR2 SNEGSKA (reference sequence). This CDR3 has 14 amino acids. CDR3 region: CSARGSGGVYEQYF. Written as DNA, the CDR3 is TGCAGTGCTAGAGGTAGCGGGGGGGTGTACGAGCAGTACTTC.

This clonotype came up many times. The rearrangement uses TRBV5-6 and TRBJ2-3, with D maybe TRBD2 (7 bases). V lost 1 base to trimming and J lost 5 bases, with 14 bases between them. CDR1 is SGHDT and CDR2 is YYEEEE in the germline V gene. The CDR3 totals 15 residues. CDR3 amino acids: CASSLWGGGRDTQYF. The CDR3 DNA reads TGTGCCAGCAGCTTGTGGGGCGGGGGCCGAGATACGCAGTATTTT.

This clonotype was recorded many times. The rearrangement uses TRBV12-3 or TRBV12-4 and TRBJ2-7; maybe TRBD1 (6 bases). The CDR3 spans 15 residues. Trimming left V 8 bases short and J 3 bases short, with 20 bases between. CDR3 region: CASGPRGTDLYEQYF. CDR3 DNA sequence: TGTGCCAGCGGGCCTAGGGGGACGGACCTCTACGAGCAGTACTTC.

This clonotype was counted many times. The chain carries TRBV20-1 and TRBJ2-1; D uncertain. The germline CDR1 and CDR2 sequences are DFQATT and SNEGSKA (reference sequence). Trimming left V 1 base short and J 1 base short, with 5 bases between. This CDR3 comprises 13 residues. CDR3 DNA: TGCAGTGCTAGAGTAGGGTCCTACAATGAGCAGTTCTTC. Protein: CSARVGSYNEQFF.